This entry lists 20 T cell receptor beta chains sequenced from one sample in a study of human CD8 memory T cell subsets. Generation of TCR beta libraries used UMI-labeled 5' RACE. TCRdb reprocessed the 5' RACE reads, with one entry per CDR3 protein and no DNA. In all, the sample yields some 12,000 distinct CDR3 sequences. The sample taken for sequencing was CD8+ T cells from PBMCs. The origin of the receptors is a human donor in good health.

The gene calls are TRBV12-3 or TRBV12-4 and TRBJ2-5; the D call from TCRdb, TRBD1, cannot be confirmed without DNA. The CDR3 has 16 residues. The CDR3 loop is CASRSAGTEVLETQYF.

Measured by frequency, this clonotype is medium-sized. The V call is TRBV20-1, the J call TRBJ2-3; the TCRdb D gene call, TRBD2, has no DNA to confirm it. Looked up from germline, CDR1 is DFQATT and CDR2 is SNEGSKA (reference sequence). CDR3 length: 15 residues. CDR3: CSARESISPSDTQYF.

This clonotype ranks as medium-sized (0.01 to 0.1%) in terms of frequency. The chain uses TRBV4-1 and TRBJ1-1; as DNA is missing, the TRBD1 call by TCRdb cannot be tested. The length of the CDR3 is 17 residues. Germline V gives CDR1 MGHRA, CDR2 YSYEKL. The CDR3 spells CASSTSRTGPQNTEAFF.

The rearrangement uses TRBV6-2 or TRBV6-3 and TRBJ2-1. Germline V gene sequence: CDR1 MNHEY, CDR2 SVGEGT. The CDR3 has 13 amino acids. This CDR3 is CASSYGYSNEQFF.

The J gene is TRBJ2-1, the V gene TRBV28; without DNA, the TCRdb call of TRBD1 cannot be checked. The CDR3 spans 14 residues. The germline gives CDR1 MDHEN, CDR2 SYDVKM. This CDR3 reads CASSLWDRSLEQFF.

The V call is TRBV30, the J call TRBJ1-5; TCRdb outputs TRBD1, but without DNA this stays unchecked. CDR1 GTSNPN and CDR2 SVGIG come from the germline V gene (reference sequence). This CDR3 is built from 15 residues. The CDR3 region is CAWEETVYSNQPQHF. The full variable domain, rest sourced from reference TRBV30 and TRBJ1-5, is SQTIHQWPATLVQPVGSPLSLECTVEGTSNPNLYWYRQAAGRGLQLLFYSVGIGQISSEVPQNLSASRPQDRQFILSSKKLLLSDSGFYLCAWEETVYSNQPQHFGDGTRLSIL.

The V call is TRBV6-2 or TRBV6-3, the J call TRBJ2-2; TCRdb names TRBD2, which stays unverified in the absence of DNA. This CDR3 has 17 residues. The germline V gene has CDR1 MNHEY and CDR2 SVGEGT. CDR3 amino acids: CASTDALAGVDTGELFF.

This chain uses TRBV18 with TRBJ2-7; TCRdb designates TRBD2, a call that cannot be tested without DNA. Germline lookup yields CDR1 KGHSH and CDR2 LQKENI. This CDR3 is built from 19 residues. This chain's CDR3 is CASSPTLATGTSGIYEQYF.

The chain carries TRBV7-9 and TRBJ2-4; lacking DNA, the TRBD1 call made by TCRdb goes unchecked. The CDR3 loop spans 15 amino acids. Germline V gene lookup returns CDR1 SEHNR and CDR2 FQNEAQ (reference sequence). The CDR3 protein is CASSPPGAPGNIQYF. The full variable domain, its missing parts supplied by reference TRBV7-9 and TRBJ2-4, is DTGVSQNPRHKITKRGQNVTFRCDPISEHNRLYWYRQTLGQGPEFLTYFQNEAQLEKSRLLSDRFSAERPKGSFSTLEIQRTEQGDSAMYLCASSPPGAPGNIQYFGAGTRLSVL.

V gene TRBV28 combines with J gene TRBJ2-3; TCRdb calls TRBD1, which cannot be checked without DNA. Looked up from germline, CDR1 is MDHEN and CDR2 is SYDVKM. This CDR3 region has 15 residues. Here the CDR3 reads CASSFPGQGTDTQYF.

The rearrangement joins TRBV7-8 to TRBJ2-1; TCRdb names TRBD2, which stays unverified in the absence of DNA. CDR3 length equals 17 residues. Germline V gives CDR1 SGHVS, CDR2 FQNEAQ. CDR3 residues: CASSLQTSGSLYNEQFF.

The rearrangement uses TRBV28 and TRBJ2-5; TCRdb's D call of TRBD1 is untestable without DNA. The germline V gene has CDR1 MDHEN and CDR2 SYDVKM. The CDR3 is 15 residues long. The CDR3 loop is CASSSPDREENTQYF.

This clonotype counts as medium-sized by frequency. The CDR3 is CATTDYLGRSALANYGYTF. This chain uses TRBV10-3 with TRBJ1-2. This CDR3 region has 19 residues. Germline V lookup: CDR1 ENHRY, CDR2 SYGVKD.

The CDR3 loop reads CAWSGAPIYTGELFF. The V call is TRBV30, the J call TRBJ2-2. The CDR3 covers 15 residues. The germline V gene has CDR1 GTSNPN and CDR2 SVGIG (reference sequence).

The chain's CDR3 is CASRESLNWNQPQHF. The chain is built from TRBV6-2 or TRBV6-3 and TRBJ1-5. The CDR3 has 15 amino acids. Germline V CDR1 and CDR2: MNHEY, SVGEGT.

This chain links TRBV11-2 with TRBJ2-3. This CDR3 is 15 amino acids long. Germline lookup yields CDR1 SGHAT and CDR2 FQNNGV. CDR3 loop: CASSRLELSTDTQYF.

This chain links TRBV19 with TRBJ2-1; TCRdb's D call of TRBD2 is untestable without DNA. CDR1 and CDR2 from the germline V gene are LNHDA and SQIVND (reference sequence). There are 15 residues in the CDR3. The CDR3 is CASSIGPSEYNEQFF.

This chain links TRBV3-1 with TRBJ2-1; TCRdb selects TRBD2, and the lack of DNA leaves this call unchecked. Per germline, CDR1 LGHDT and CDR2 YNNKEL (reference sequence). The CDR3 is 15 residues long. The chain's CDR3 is CASSILAGTNNEQFF.

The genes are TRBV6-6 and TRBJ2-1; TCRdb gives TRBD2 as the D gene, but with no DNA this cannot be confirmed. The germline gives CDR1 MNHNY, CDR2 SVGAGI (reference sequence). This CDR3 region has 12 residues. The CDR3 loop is CASRDLLYEQFF.

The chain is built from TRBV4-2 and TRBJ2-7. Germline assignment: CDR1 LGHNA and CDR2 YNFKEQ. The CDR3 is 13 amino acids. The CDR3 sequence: CASSQDRTYEQYF.